This TCR beta chain is drawn from a study of T-cell reconstitution after alpha-beta-depleted transplantation in children. Study-wide points: After transplant, high TCRbeta diversity at day 60 in some patients arose from surviving recipient T cells and thymic progenitors. Reportedly, roughly two months post-transplant, alpha-beta T cells arose from several hundred expanded graft clones.

Germline V gene lookup returns CDR1 SQVTM and CDR2 ANQGSEA. This CDR3 contains 14 residues. V dropped 6 bases and J dropped 4; count of bases not matched to a gene: 9. Turning to this clonotype: The antigen is not known.

TCRbeta library construction was performed incorporating unique molecular identifiers. TCRdb itself ran the PCR reads through MiXCR, one entry per CDR3 protein. This sample yields around 31,000 distinct CDR3 sequences, of which 6.4% are seen a single time; about a quarter belongs to the top ten. The sequence was collected from a child less than two years old who had a stem cell transplant for acute myeloid leukemia, so the T cells may come from the graft donor. The sample in question was peripheral blood, obtained 60 days after TCRalphabeta/CD19-depleted stem cell transplant. The chain uses TRBV29-1 and TRBJ2-3; 8 nucleotides match TRBD1. The CDR3 reads CSVRTGFGADTQYF. CDR3 bases: TGCAGCGTCCGGACAGGGTTTGGCGCAGATACGCAGTATTTT.